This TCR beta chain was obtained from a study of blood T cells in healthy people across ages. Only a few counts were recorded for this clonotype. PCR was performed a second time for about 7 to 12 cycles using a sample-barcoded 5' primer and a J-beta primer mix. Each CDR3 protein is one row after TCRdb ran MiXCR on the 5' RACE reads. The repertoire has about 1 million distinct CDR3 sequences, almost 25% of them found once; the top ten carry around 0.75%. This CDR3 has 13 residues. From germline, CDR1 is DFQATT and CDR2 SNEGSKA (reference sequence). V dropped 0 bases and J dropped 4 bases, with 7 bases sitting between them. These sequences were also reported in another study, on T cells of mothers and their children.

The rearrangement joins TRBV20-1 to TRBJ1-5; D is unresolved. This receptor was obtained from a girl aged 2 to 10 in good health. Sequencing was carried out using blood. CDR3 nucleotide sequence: TGCAGTGCTAGAGAAGGACGAAATCAGCCCCAGCATTTT. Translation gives CSAREGRNQPQHF.